The next 19 T cell receptor beta chains were all read from a single sample in a study of shared clonotypes between healthy human individuals. The protocol was immunoSEQ multiplex PCR, while the TCRdb copy is restricted to in-frame clones and leaves out a portion. The sample consists of about half a million clones, 60% to 80% of them appearing once. Sample: PBMCs. The origin of the receptors is a woman aged 40 to 50 in good health. Some clones in this sample may be carry-over from other donors' samples.

The V gene is TRBV27, the J gene TRBJ2-1; D remains unclear. CDR3 length equals 13 residues. The V gene lost 5 bases and the J gene lost 9 bases, with 14 bases spanning the gap. Germline values: CDR1 MNHEY, CDR2 SMNVEV (reference sequence). The CDR3 DNA follows: TGTGCCAGCAGTACCGCCCTGGCCGGTGAGCAGTTCTTC. This codes for CASSTALAGEQFF.

This chain uses TRBV29-1 with TRBJ2-1; D possibly corresponds to TRBD2 (5 bases). The V end was cut by 7 bases, the J end by 2 bases, with 15 bases between. The CDR3 loop spans 14 amino acids. Germline V gene data show CDR1 as SQVTM and CDR2 as ANQGSEA. CDR3 nucleotides: TGCAGCGCCGAACGGGGTTTGGCCTACAATGAGCAGTTCTTC. Translated: CSAERGLAYNEQFF.

The chain has TRBV5-6 and TRBJ2-1; no firm D call. The CDR3 sequence is 13 residues long. Trimming took off 1 base at V and 7 bases at J, with 9 bases between the two ends. Germline CDR1 SGHDT, CDR2 YYEEEE. CDR3 protein: CASSLRFENEQFF. CDR3 bases: TGTGCCAGCAGCTTGAGGTTTGAGAATGAGCAGTTCTTC.

The chain joins TRBV2 to TRBJ1-5, with TRBD1 matching 7 bases. The V segment lost 6 bases and the J segment 0 bases; nucleotides outside the gene matches: 5. The CDR3 runs to 15 residues. Germline lookup yields CDR1 SNHLY and CDR2 FYNNEI. The chain's CDR3 is CASSWDSNSNQPQHF. DNA for the CDR3: TGTGCCAGCAGCTGGGACAGCAATAGCAATCAGCCCCAGCATTTT. Based on the CDR3 plus reference TRBV2 and TRBJ1-5, the full variable domain is EPEVTQTPSHQVTQMGQEVILRCVPISNHLYFYWYRQILGQKVEFLVSFYNNEISEKSEIFDDQFSVERPDGSNFTLKIRSTKLEDSAMYFCASSWDSNSNQPQHFGDGTRLSIL.

This clone was recorded at least ten times. The chain has TRBV6-6 and TRBJ1-5; 9 bases are a match to TRBD1. The ends lost 6 bases at V and 5 bases at J; junction bases unmatched: 5. Germline-derived CDR1 and CDR2 are MNHNY and SVGAGI (reference sequence). The CDR3 has 14 residues. This CDR3 is CASSWDRVDQPQHF. CDR3 sequence (DNA): TGTGCCAGCAGCTGGGACAGGGTGGATCAGCCCCAGCATTTT.

A note on this clone: The junction shows a germline mismatch at one end, possibly a read error. This chain connects TRBV6-6 to TRBJ1-4; tentatively, D is TRBD1 (5 bases). Per germline, CDR1 MNHNY and CDR2 SVGAGI (reference sequence). This CDR3 contains 15 residues. For the CDR3, the DNA is TGTGTCAGCAGTTACTCGCAGGGAGCTAATGAAAAACTGTTTTTT. It specifies CVSSYSQGANEKLFF.

This clone was seen more than once but under ten times. The sample carries other DNA sequences with the same CDR3. The V gene is TRBV30, the J gene TRBJ1-1, with D unclear. The germline gives CDR1 GTSNPN, CDR2 SVGIG (reference sequence). V was cut by 2 bases and J by 5 bases, with 6 bases left in between. This CDR3 comprises 11 residues. In DNA, the CDR3 is TGTGCCTGGAGTACTCGGACTGAAGCTTTCTTT. Translation gives CAWSTRTEAFF.

The V call is TRBV7-2, the J call TRBJ1-2; D is unclear. Looked up from germline, CDR1 is SGHTA and CDR2 is FQGNSA. The CDR3 loop spans 11 amino acids. V was cut by 8 bases and J by 5 bases, with 9 bases left in between. This CDR3 reads CASGLVYGYTF. CDR3 DNA sequence: TGTGCCAGCGGATTGGTATATGGCTACACCTTC.

The chain recombines TRBV14 with TRBJ2-2; 8 nucleotides match TRBD2. Germline trimming cut 0 bases from V and 7 bases from J; bases unmatched to any gene: 1. The length of the CDR3 is 14 residues. Germline V gene lookup returns CDR1 SGHDN and CDR2 FVKESK. The CDR3 nucleotides are TGTGCCAGCAGCCAAGATGGGACTAGCGGGGAGCTGTTTTTT. Its translation is CASSQDGTSGELFF.

A word on this clone: This sample also contains other DNA sequences that code for the same CDR3. The CDR3 protein is CASSPGPYEQYF. In nucleotides, the CDR3 is TGTGCCAGCTCACCTGGCCCCTACGAGCAGTACTTC. The chain combines TRBV18 with TRBJ2-7, with D unclear. V was pared by 3 bases and J by 2 bases, with 5 bases between. The CDR3 runs to 12 residues. The V gene's germline CDR1 is KGHSH and CDR2 LQKENI.

The J gene is TRBJ2-5, the V gene TRBV7-2; D is possibly TRBD2 (6 bases). V lost 3 bases to trimming and J lost 4 bases, with 12 bases between them. Germline CDR1 and CDR2: SGHTA and FQGNSA. This CDR3 spans 14 amino acids. CDR3 DNA sequence: TGTGCCAGCAGCTTGTGGGGGGTGTCAGAGACCCAGTACTTC. Translating gives CASSLWGVSETQYF.

The V call is TRBV6-5, the J call TRBJ1-5; 12 nucleotides line up with TRBD1. The CDR3 consists of 14 residues. Trimming took 6 bases from V and 5 from J; bases not matched to a gene: 2. CDR1 and CDR2 (germline): MNHEY, SVGAGI. The DNA of the CDR3 is TGTGCCAGCAGGAGGGACAGGGGGCATCAGCCCCAGCATTTT. Its translation: CASRRDRGHQPQHF.

The chain joins TRBV19 to TRBJ1-4, with TRBD1 matching 7 bases. The germline V gene encodes CDR1 LNHDA and CDR2 SQIVND (reference sequence). V lost 6 bases and J lost 10; bases outside the gene matches: 5. This CDR3 has 12 amino acids. The CDR3, as DNA: TGTGCCAGTAGCCCTCAGGGGGGAAAACTGTTTTTT. It is translated as CASSPQGGKLFF.

V and J are TRBV18 and TRBJ2-1; 8 positions agree with TRBD1. Germline V gene lookup returns CDR1 KGHSH and CDR2 LQKENI. The V segment lost 3 bases and the J segment 4 bases; nucleotides outside the gene matches: 8. The CDR3 runs 16 residues. CDR3 residues: CASSPPQGTGYNEQFF. DNA for the CDR3: TGTGCCAGCTCACCGCCCCAAGGGACAGGATACAATGAGCAGTTCTTC.

This clone was observed a single time. The chain recombines TRBV19 with TRBJ2-7; D is possibly TRBD1 (6 bases). CDR1 is LNHDA and CDR2 is SQIVND in the germline V gene (reference sequence). This CDR3 comprises 13 residues. The V gene lost 6 bases and the J gene lost 6 bases, with 15 bases spanning the gap. CDR3: CASSEQGLGEQYF. As DNA, the CDR3 is TGTGCCAGTAGCGAACAGGGTTTGGGCGAGCAGTACTTC.

The table lists this clone with a few counts. This rearrangement joins TRBV30 to TRBJ1-4; TRBD1 aligns across 9 bases. V lost 3 bases and J lost 8; bases outside the gene matches: 7. Germline CDR1 reads GTSNPN; CDR2 reads SVGIG (reference sequence). CDR3 size: 14 residues. The CDR3: CAWRQQGAGEKLFF. The CDR3 nucleotides are TGTGCCTGGAGACAACAGGGGGCGGGAGAAAAACTGTTTTTT.

This clone has just one count. The CDR3 DNA is TGTGCCAGCAGCTTGGATTTCGGGGGAGAAGATGGCTACACCTTC. Amino acids: CASSLDFGGEDGYTF. This chain joins TRBV5-6 and TRBJ1-2, with D maybe TRBD1 (5 bases). Deletions cut 0 bases from V and 6 bases from J, with 15 bases between. The length of the CDR3 is 15 residues. Germline CDR1 SGHDT, CDR2 YYEEEE. The full variable domain, in which reference TRBV5-6 and TRBJ1-2 provide the parts outside the CDR3, is DAGVTQSPTHLIKTRGQQVTLRCSPKSGHDTVSWYQQALGQGPQFIFQYYEEEERQRGNFPDRFSGHQFPNYSSELNVNALLLGDSALYLCASSLDFGGEDGYTFGSGTRLTVV.

There are many counts of this clone. The chain combines TRBV19 with TRBJ1-2; TRBD1 matches at 7 bases. CDR1 is LNHDA, CDR2 SQIVND, per germline (reference sequence). After removal of 5 bases from V and 7 bases from J, the junction contained 13 bases not matched to a gene. The CDR3 runs to 15 residues. CDR3 residues: CASSFGDREISGYTF. The CDR3 DNA follows: TGTGCCAGTAGTTTTGGGGACAGAGAAATATCTGGCTACACCTTC.

Points on this clone: This sample includes further DNA sequences coding for the same CDR3. CDR3 sequence (DNA): TGTGCCAGCAGCTTTGGCAGCCAAGAGACCCAGTACTTC. It specifies CASSFGSQETQYF. The rearrangement joins TRBV7-3 to TRBJ2-5, with D unclear. Trimming pared 3 bases from V and 1 base from J, leaving 6 bases between. The CDR3 is 13 amino acids. CDR1 and CDR2 (germline): SGHTA, FQGTGA.